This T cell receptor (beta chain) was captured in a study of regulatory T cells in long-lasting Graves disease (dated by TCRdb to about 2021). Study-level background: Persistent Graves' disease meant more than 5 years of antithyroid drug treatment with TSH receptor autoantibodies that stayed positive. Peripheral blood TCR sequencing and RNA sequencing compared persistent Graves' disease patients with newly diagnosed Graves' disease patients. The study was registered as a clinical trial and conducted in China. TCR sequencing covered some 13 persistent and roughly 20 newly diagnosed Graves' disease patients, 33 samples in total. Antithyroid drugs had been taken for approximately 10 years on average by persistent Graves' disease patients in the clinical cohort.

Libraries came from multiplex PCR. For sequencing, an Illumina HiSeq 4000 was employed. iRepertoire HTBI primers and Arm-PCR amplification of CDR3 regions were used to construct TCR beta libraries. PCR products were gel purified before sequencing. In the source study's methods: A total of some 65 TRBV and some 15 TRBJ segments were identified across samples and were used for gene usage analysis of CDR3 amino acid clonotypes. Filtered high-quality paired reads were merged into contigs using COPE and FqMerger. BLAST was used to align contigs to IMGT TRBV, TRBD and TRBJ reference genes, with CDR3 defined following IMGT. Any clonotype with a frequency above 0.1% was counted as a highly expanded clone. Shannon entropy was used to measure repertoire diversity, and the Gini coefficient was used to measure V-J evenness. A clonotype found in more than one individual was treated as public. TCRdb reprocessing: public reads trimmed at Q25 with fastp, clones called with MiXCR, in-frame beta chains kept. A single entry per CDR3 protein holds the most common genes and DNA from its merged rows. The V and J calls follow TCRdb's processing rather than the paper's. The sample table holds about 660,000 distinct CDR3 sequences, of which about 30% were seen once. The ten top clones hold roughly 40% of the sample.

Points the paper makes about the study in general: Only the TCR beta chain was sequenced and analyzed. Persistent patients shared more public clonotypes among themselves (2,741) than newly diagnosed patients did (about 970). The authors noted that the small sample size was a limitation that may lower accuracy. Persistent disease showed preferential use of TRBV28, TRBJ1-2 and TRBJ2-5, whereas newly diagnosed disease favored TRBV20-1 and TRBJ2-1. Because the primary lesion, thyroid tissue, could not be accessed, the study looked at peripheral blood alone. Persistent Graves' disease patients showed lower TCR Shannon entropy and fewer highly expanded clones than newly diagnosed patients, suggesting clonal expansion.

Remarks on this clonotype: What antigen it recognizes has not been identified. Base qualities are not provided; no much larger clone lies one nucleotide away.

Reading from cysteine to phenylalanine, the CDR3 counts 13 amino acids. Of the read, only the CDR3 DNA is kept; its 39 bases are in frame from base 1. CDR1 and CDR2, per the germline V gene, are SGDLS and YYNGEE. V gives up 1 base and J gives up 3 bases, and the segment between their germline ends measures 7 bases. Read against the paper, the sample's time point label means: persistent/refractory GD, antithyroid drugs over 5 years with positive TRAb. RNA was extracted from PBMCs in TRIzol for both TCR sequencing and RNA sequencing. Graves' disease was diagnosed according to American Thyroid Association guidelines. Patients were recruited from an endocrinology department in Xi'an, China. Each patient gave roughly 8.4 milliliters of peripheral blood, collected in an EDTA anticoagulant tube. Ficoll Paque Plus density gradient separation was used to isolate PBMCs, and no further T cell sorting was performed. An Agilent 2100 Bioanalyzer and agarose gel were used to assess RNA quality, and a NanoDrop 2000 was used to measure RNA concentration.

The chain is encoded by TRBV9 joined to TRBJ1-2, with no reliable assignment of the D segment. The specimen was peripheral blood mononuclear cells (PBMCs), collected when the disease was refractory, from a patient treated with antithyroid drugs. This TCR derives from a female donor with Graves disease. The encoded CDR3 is CASSVTKDYGYTF. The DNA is TGTGCCAGCAGCGTAACGAAAGACTATGGCTACACCTTC. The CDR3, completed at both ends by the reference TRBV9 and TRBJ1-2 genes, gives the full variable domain DSGVTQTPKHLITATGQRVTLRCSPRSGDLSVYWYQQSLDQGLQFLIQYYNGEERAKGNILERFSAQQFPDLHSELNLSSLELGDSALYFCASSVTKDYGYTFGSGTRLTVV.